This TCR beta chain was identified in a study of cytomegalovirus exposure and HLA in healthy donors. Whole-study results and caveats: Within an earlier analysis, most TCR beta V segments proved productive either about 90% or about 30% of the time. A missense variant in DCLRE1C was later tied to TCR beta V- and J-gene trimming.

To note about this clone: The antigen remains unidentified.

Use of 60 Vbeta and 13 Jbeta primers characterized the PCR. Only in-frame clones appear in the TCRdb table, and some are missing; sequencing was by immunoSEQ multiplex PCR. The sample holds tens of thousands of clones. Trimming took 8 bases from V and 4 from J; bases not matched to a gene: 11. The CDR3 spans 13 residues. Looked up from germline, CDR1 is GTSNPN and CDR2 is SVGIG (reference sequence). Sequencing was carried out using PBMCs. This clonotype was obtained from a woman in her thirties in good health and CMV-seropositive. The V and J genes are TRBV30 and TRBJ2-7; TRBD1 matches at 7 bases. The CDR3 DNA sequence: TGTGCCCAAAAGGGGGCCCTCGGATACGAGCAGTACTTC. Its protein product is CAQKGALGYEQYF.